This TCR beta chain is from a study of blood T cell repertoires in COVID-19. Study-wide context: The United States, Italy and Spain supplied acute and convalescent COVID-19 samples. The analysed material was cDNA or gDNA that came from T cells, B-cell-depleted T cells, or PBMCs.

This CDR3 region has 16 residues. Germline V gene sequence: CDR1 LGHNA, CDR2 YNFKEQ. Trimming took 0 bases from V and 1 from J; bases not matched to a gene: 4. Original handling: How many nucleated cells were present was estimated from reference gene primer amplification. Some clones are missing from TCRdb's copy, which holds only in-frame ones; the method was immunoSEQ multiplex PCR. The DNA was the basis for D and trimming; V, J and clone size are from that table. The sample records fewer than 200,000 clones, around 90% being singletons. The sample taken for sequencing was peripheral blood. This chain links TRBV4-2 with TRBJ2-7; 9 positions agree with TRBD2. The sequence was obtained from a man aged 50 to 60 with acute or convalescent COVID-19. The CDR3 sequence is CASSQEASGGSYEQYV. DNA for the CDR3: TGTGCCAGCAGCCAAGAAGCGAGCGGGGGGTCCTACGAGCAGTACGTC.